The text below deals with one T cell receptor beta chain. This clone was counted only a few times. No cognate antigen has been identified for it. No qualities accompany the bases; no much larger clone lies one base away. The source of the sample is a study of shared clonotypes between healthy human individuals (dated by TCRdb to the early 2020s). About the study as a whole: The cohort included a few men and a couple of women between 18 and 49 years of age. For each donor, three plates each were used for CD4 naive and CD4 memory, two plates were used for CD8 naive, and one plate was used for CD8 memory. The study deeply sequenced blood TCR repertoires of several healthy adults to estimate repertoire size and the extent of clonotype sharing between individuals. Libraries were prepared and TCR repertoires were sequenced by different laboratories using diverse techniques, in order to increase sequencing depth and limit assay-specific biases. Between about 0.8 and 9 billion PBMCs per donor were obtained by leukapheresis. Results the study describes overall, beyond this receptor: Sharing across a few donors was observed for approximately 5% of naive CD4, under 4% of naive CD8, over 2% of memory CD4, and roughly 0.4% of memory CD8 clonotypes. Compared with non-shared clonotypes, clonotypes shared by all four sorted-subset donors had higher generation probabilities. Because the study included only a small number of donors, the genetic and exposure-history diversity represented was limited. Estimated clonotype richness was generally larger for naive than for memory subsets. Pairwise subsampling led to the expectation that sequencing depth would affect the degree of clonotype sharing among donors. Sampling was limited to blood, and TCR repertoires in tissue likely differ from TCR repertoires in blood. Even with the large sequencing depth, rarefaction of the sorted-subset datasets indicated that sequencing was incomplete.

As encoded in the germline V gene (reference sequence), CDR1 is GTSNPN while CDR2 is SVGIG. Inclusive of the bounding cysteine and phenylalanine, the CDR3 is 13 residues long. Solely the CDR3 DNA is kept, with 39 bases framed from the first base. V loses 0 bases of germline sequence and J loses 10 bases, and the interval between the two ends is 15 bases. Donors were healthy HIV-negative adults with no recently reported acute infections or vaccinations. All donors were Caucasian adults living in Nashville, Tennessee, USA. Magnetic negative selection was used to enrich CD4+ T cells, after which naive cells were positively selected on CD45RA and the negative fraction became the memory subset. Blood was obtained by leukapheresis, after which PBMCs were separated by Ficoll-Histopaque density gradient centrifugation and cryopreserved in liquid nitrogen vapor phase. Purity and quantity of every magnetically sorted T cell population were checked by analytical flow cytometry. From each sorted fraction, genomic DNA was isolated and quantified by UV absorbance on a Nanodrop 2000c.

Using the deep immunoSEQ assay, TCR CDR3 regions were amplified from genomic DNA by multiplex PCR. Genomic DNA extracted from each cell subset was distributed evenly over all wells of several immunoSEQ 96-well plates, and each plate served as one replicate. For sorted subsets, around 200 ng genomic DNA, equal to 30,000 to 35,000 T cell genomes, was loaded into each replicate PCR. Purified libraries were measured with a Qubit 3.0 fluorometer, size-checked on a Bioanalyzer 2100, and measured again with the KAPA Library Quantification kit. Every immunoSEQ 96-well plate was sequenced on a dedicated single-read 150-cycle Illumina NextSeq 550 flow cell. The original methods were these. The immunoSEQ output contained only junctional sequences without quality scores, so filtering could not match that applied to full-length reads. Sequences were annotated with PyIR, a Python wrapper for IgBLAST v1.9, and V/J genes and CDR3 were assigned using IMGT germline references. Reads with weak V/J assignments (E-value above 1e-6), missing CDR3, stop codons, out-of-frame junctions, or ambiguous translated residues were removed. V3J clonotypes were defined as sequences sharing the same inferred V gene, J gene, and CDR3 amino acid sequence. Percentage overlap between repertoires was computed as shared unique clonotypes divided by the size of the smaller repertoire. RTK rarefaction, the Chao1 estimator, and Recon v2.1 estimates of unobserved clonotypes were used to assess repertoire richness. OLGA was used to compute generation probabilities for all TCRbeta clonotypes that the gDNA method yielded from four donors. Held by TCRdb, this immuneACCESS table contains in-frame sequences only and omits some clones. Under half of the omission traces to an unresolved V gene where checked; the cause of the rest is unknown. V and J calls and clone size follow that table, whereas D and trimming were derived from the DNA. The sample table shows roughly 2.2 million clones, and 85% to 95% are seen once. The ten largest clonotypes hold 0.39% of the sample.

The sequence is built from TRBV30 and TRBJ1-1, with TRBD1 as a weak D call on 5 bases. The sequenced material came from naive CD4+ T cells from PBMCs. According to the study, the label for this sample's cell subset or site signals: CD45RA+ positively selected. The TCR was taken from a man younger than 30 in good health. Some clones in this sample may be carry-over from other donors' samples. The CDR3 is CAWSVYEGLRAFF. Here is the DNA: TGTGCCTGGAGTGTATATGAGGGGCTGAGAGCTTTCTTT.